A selection of T cell receptor beta chains follows, all from one sample in a study of OX40 agonist ivuxolimab in advanced cancers. Assay: immunoSEQ multiplex PCR; the TCRdb copy retains only in-frame clones and omits some. Of 90,000 to 150,000 clones detected, 75% to 90% appear once; the ten largest clones hold 0.55% to 0.7%. The source material was CD4+ or CD8+ T cells sorted from blood, sampled in a trial of the OX40 agonist ivuxolimab. The receptors derive from an adult with an advanced solid tumor such as melanoma, head and neck, liver or kidney cancer. Each CDR3 is given with its conserved first and last residue. D genes are given only for firm matches. Not every row has a clone size; where given, it reads once, few, many or a size class.

J gene	clone size	V gene	D gene	CDR3 protein	CDR3 DNA
TRBJ2-7	-	TRBV18	-	CASSPTTKGGEQYF	TGTGCCAGCTCACCGACGACCAAGGGGGGGGAGCAGTACTTC
TRBJ2-7	-	TRBV2	TRBD2	CARRLAGGTYEQYF	TGTGCCAGACGCCTTGCGGGGGGGACCTACGAGCAGTACTTC
TRBJ2-5	-	TRBV19	-	CASSFLVGSWETQYF	TGTGCCAGTAGTTTTCTAGTCGGGAGTTGGGAGACCCAGTACTTC
TRBJ1-4	-	TRBV11-2	-	CASSVRGTNEKLFF	TGTGCCAGCAGCGTACGGGGAACTAATGAAAAACTGTTTTTT
TRBJ2-7	-	TRBV9	-	CASSPQGGGPYEQYF	TGTGCCAGCAGCCCCCAAGGAGGGGGGCCCTACGAGCAGTACTTC
TRBJ2-7	-	TRBV7-2	-	CASSPGGAGRYEQYF	TGTGCCAGCAGCCCTGGGGGGGCGGGGCGATACGAGCAGTACTTC
TRBJ2-7	-	TRBV6-5	-	CASSVFQGYEQYF	TGTGCCAGCAGCGTATTTCAGGGCTACGAGCAGTACTTC
TRBJ1-5	-	TRBV30	-	CAWSRDRYQPQHF	TGTGCCTGGAGTCGGGACCGTTATCAGCCCCAGCATTTT
TRBJ1-5	-	TRBV7-9	TRBD1	CASSRQGLGQPQHF	TGTGCCAGCAGCAGACAGGGATTGGGGCAGCCCCAGCATTTT
TRBJ2-7	-	TRBV5-6	-	CASSSAAYEQYF	TGTGCCAGCAGCTCGGCAGCCTACGAGCAGTACTTC
TRBJ1-2	-	TRBV13	TRBD1	CASSIRDREVYGYTF	TGTGCCAGCAGCATCCGGGACAGGGAAGTCTATGGCTACACCTTC
TRBJ2-5	-	TRBV27	TRBD1	CASSARSPGQGLLVLAVQETQYF	TGTGCCAGCAGTGCACGGTCACCGGGACAGGGGCTTTTGGTGCTAGCGGTACAAGAGACCCAGTACTTC
TRBJ2-7	-	TRBV18	TRBD2	CASSLAGGATYEQYF	TGTGCCAGCTCACTCGCGGGAGGGGCAACCTACGAGCAGTACTTC
TRBJ1-1	-	TRBV2	-	CASSETSGNTEAFF	TGTGCCAGCAGTGAAACTTCGGGTAACACTGAAGCTTTCTTT
TRBJ2-3	-	TRBV28	-	CASSGLAVLGTDTQYF	TGTGCCAGCAGTGGGCTAGCAGTGCTAGGCACAGATACGCAGTATTTT
TRBJ1-6	-	TRBV7-2	-	CASSLPAQPLHF	TGTGCCAGCAGTCTCCCCGCCCAACCCCTCCACTTT
TRBJ1-5	-	TRBV7-2	-	CASSLNSGGSGQPQHF	TGTGCCAGCAGCTTAAATTCGGGGGGATCCGGTCAGCCCCAGCATTTT
TRBJ2-7	-	TRBV11-2	TRBD2	CASSLAATRGDEQYF	TGTGCCAGCAGCTTGGCGGCGACCCGGGGGGACGAGCAGTACTTC
TRBJ1-1	-	TRBV27	TRBD1	CASSWSGGSAEAFF	TGTGCCAGCAGTTGGTCAGGGGGGTCGGCTGAAGCTTTCTTT
TRBJ2-3	-	TRBV20-1	TRBD2	CSGTSGVTQYF	TGCAGCGGGACTAGCGGGGTTACGCAGTATTTT
TRBJ2-7	-	TRBV5-1	-	CASSPGAQYSYEQYF	TGCGCCAGCAGCCCGGGGGCACAGTACTCCTACGAGCAGTACTTC
TRBJ1-6	-	TRBV5-1	-	CASSGGGHSPLHF	TGCGCCAGCAGCGGGGGAGGCCATTCACCCCTCCACTTT
TRBJ1-5	-	TRBV19	TRBD1	CASSIDGPRDRGQPQHF	TGTGCCAGTAGTATAGATGGACCCCGGGACAGAGGACAGCCCCAGCATTTT
TRBJ2-7	-	TRBV9	TRBD1	CASSPRTGIYEQYF	TGTGCCAGCAGCCCCCGGACAGGGATCTACGAGCAGTACTTC
TRBJ2-2	-	TRBV5-1	-	CASSPAGAGRNTGELFF	TGCGCCAGCAGCCCCGCCGGGGCGGGGAGGAACACCGGGGAGCTGTTTTTT
TRBJ2-4	-	TRBV29-1	-	CSVESTGLAKNIQYF	TGCAGCGTTGAATCTACAGGGCTAGCCAAAAACATTCAGTACTTC
TRBJ1-2	-	TRBV10-3	-	CAISEDSYGYTF	TGTGCCATCAGTGAGGATTCCTATGGCTACACCTTC
TRBJ2-5	-	TRBV30	-	CAWSVWAGAETQYF	TGTGCCTGGAGTGTTTGGGCGGGGGCGGAGACCCAGTACTTC
TRBJ2-3	-	TRBV7-2	TRBD2	CASSTPAGGPDTQYF	TGTGCCAGCAGCACCCCAGCGGGGGGGCCAGATACGCAGTATTTT
TRBJ2-2	-	TRBV5-6	TRBD1	CASSPRRSGTGSTGELFF	TGTGCCAGCAGCCCACGTCGGTCCGGGACAGGGTCGACCGGGGAGCTGTTTTTT
TRBJ1-4	-	TRBV30	-	CAQEQGRGEKLFF	TGTGCCCAGGAACAGGGAAGAGGTGAAAAACTGTTTTTT
TRBJ1-5	once	TRBV6-5	-	CASSWGRNQPQHF	TGTGCCAGCAGTTGGGGCAGGAATCAGCCCCAGCATTTT
TRBJ1-4	-	TRBV4-1	TRBD1	CASSRVQGARTEKLFF	TGCGCCAGCAGCCGGGTACAGGGGGCTCGAACCGAAAAACTGTTTTTT
TRBJ2-7	-	TRBV7-6	TRBD1	CASSPRQGAVYEQYF	TGTGCCAGCAGCCCAAGACAGGGGGCCGTCTACGAGCAGTACTTC
TRBJ2-5	-	TRBV5-1	-	CASHSRDIQETQYF	TGCGCCAGCCACTCCCGGGACATCCAAGAGACCCAGTACTTC
TRBJ2-3	-	TRBV10-1	TRBD2	CASSTGTSGGTQYF	TGCGCCAGCAGTACCGGGACTAGCGGGGGGACGCAGTATTTT
TRBJ1-6	few	TRBV5-1	-	CASSLGQVNSPLHF	TGCGCCAGCAGCTTGGGACAGGTCAATTCACCCCTCCACTTT
TRBJ2-3	-	TRBV29-1	-	CSARRVGTDTQYF	TGCAGCGCCCGCAGGGTCGGCACAGATACGCAGTATTTT
TRBJ2-7	few	TRBV7-2	-	CASSSQRDSYEQYF	TGTGCCAGCAGCTCCCAGAGGGACTCCTACGAGCAGTACTTC
TRBJ2-7	-	TRBV27	TRBD1	CASSFWGRGNSYEQYF	TGTGCCAGCAGTTTCTGGGGCAGGGGGAATTCCTACGAGCAGTACTTC
TRBJ2-7	-	TRBV5-1	TRBD1	CASSFPPRDRGFFYEQYF	TGCGCCAGCAGCTTCCCCCCAAGGGACAGGGGGTTTTTCTACGAGCAGTACTTC
TRBJ1-2	-	TRBV5-1	-	CASSLADNYGYTF	TGCGCCAGCAGCTTGGCCGACAACTATGGCTACACCTTC
TRBJ2-7	-	TRBV30	-	CAWGNVPGEQYF	TGTGCCTGGGGGAACGTTCCGGGGGAGCAGTACTTC
TRBJ1-5	-	TRBV30	-	CAWSGESNQPQHF	TGTGCCTGGAGTGGCGAGAGCAATCAGCCCCAGCATTTT
TRBJ1-5	few	TRBV19	TRBD1	CASSLPTGIQPQHF	TGTGCCAGTAGTCTTCCGACAGGGATTCAGCCCCAGCATTTT
TRBJ1-2	few	TRBV6-5	-	CASSYSGGWYGYTF	TGTGCCAGCAGTTACTCGGGGGGCTGGTATGGCTACACCTTC
TRBJ1-2	-	TRBV6-6	-	CASRRLQVNYGYTF	TGTGCCAGCAGAAGACTACAGGTTAACTATGGCTACACCTTC
TRBJ1-5	-	TRBV19	-	CASSMGPGVGQPQHF	TGTGCCAGTAGTATGGGGCCAGGGGTGGGACAGCCCCAGCATTTT
TRBJ2-5	-	TRBV4-1	TRBD2	CASSQEPPSPGLAGGKTQYF	TGCGCCAGCAGCCAAGAGCCGCCCTCCCCGGGACTAGCGGGGGGAAAGACCCAGTACTTC
TRBJ2-7	-	TRBV7-2	-	CASSLTRYEQYF	TGTGCCAGCAGCCTTACCCGCTACGAGCAGTACTTC
TRBJ1-4	-	TRBV30	-	CAWKYGLGQKLFF	TGTGCCTGGAAATACGGCCTGGGCCAAAAACTGTTTTTT
TRBJ2-3	-	TRBV5-1	TRBD2	CASSLASGGYSDTQYF	TGCGCCAGCAGCTTGGCTAGCGGGGGTTATTCAGATACGCAGTATTTT
TRBJ2-7	-	TRBV5-4	-	CASSSVDLYEQYF	TGTGCCAGCAGCTCCGTGGACCTCTACGAGCAGTACTTC
TRBJ1-1	-	TRBV6-6	-	CASSGRNTEAFF	TGTGCCAGCAGTGGTCGGAACACTGAAGCTTTCTTT
TRBJ1-1	-	TRBV10-3	TRBD1	CAISEEGGQGTEAFF	TGTGCCATCAGTGAAGAAGGGGGACAGGGGACTGAAGCTTTCTTT
TRBJ2-4	-	TRBV28	TRBD1	CASRRQGVDIQYF	TGTGCCAGCAGGAGACAGGGAGTGGACATTCAGTACTTC
TRBJ2-2	once	TRBV10-3	-	CAISARPPNTGELFF	TGTGCCATCAGTGCTCGTCCCCCGAACACCGGGGAGCTGTTTTTT
TRBJ2-7	-	TRBV4-2	TRBD1	CASSPGTGNYEQYF	TGTGCCAGCAGCCCCGGGACAGGAAACTACGAGCAGTACTTC
TRBJ2-5	-	TRBV29-1	-	CSVASPGVETQYF	TGCAGCGTTGCTAGTCCGGGAGTGGAGACCCAGTACTTC
TRBJ2-5	-	TRBV6-1	TRBD1	CASSILPGQQETQYF	TGTGCCAGCAGTATACTTCCGGGACAGCAAGAGACCCAGTACTTC